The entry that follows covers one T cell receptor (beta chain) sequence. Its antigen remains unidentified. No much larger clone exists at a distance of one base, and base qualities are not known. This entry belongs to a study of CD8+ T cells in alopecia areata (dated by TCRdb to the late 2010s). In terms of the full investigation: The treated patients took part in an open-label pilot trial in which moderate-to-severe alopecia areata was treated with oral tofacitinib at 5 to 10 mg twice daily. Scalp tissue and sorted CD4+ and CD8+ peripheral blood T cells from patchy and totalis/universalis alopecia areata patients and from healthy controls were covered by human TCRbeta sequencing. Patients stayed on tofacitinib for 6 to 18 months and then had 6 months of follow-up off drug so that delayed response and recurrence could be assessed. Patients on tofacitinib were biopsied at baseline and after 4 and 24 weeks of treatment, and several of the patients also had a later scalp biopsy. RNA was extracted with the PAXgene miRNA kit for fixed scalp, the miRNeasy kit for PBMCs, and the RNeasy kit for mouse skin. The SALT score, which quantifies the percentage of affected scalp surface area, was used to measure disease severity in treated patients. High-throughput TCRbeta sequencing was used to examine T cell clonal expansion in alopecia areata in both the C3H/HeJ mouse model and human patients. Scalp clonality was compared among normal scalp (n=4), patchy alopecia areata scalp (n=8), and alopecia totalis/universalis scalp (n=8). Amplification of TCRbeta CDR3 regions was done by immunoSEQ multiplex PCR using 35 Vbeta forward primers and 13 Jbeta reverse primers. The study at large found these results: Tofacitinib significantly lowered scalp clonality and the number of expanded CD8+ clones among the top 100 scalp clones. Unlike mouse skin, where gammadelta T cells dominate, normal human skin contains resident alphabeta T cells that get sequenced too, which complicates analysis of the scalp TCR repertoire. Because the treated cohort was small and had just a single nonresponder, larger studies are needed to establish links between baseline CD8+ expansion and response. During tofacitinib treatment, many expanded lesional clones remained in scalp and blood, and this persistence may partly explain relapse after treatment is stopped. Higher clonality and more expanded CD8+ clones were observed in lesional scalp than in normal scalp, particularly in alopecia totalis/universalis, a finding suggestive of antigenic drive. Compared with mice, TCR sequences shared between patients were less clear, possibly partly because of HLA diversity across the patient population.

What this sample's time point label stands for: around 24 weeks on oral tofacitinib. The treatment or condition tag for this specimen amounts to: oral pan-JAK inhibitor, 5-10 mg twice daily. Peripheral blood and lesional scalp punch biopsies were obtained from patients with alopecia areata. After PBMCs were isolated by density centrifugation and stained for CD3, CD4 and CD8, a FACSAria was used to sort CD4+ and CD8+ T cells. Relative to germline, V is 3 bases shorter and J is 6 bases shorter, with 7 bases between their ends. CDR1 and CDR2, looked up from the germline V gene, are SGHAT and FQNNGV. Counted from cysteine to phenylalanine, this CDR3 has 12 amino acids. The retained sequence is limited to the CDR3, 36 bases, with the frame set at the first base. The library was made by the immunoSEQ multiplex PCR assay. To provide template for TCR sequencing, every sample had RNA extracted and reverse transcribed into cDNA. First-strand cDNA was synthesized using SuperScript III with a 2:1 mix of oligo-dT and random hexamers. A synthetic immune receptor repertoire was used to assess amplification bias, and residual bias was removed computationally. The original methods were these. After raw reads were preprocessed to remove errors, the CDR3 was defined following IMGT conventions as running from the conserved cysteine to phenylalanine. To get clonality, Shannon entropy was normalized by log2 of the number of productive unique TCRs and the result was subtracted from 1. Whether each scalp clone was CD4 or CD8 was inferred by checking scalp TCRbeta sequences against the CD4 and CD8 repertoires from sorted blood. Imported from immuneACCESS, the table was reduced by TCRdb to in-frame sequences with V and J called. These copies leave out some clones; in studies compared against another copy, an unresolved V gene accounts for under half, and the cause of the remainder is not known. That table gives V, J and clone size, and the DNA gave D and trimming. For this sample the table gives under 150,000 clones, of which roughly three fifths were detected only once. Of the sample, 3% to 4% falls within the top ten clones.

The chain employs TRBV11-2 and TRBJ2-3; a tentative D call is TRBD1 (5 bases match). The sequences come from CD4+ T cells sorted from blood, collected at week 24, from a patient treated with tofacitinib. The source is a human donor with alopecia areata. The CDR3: CASSLTVDTQYF. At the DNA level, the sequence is TGTGCCAGCAGCTTGACAGTGGATACGCAGTATTTT.